This T cell receptor beta chain was sequenced in a study of response to subunit inactivated influenza vaccine. The sample holds many counts of this clonotype. V was clipped by 2 bases and J by 1 base, with 11 bases between them. The CDR3 extends over 16 amino acids. Germline V CDR1 and CDR2: SEHNR, FQNEAQ (reference sequence). TCRdb ran MiXCR on the RT-PCR reads and lists one entry per CDR3 protein. Of under 550,000 distinct CDR3 sequences listed, approximately 7.7% are singletons. Here the sequenced sample was PBMCs from blood, taken around 25 months after vaccination. This clonotype was obtained from a man aged 50-75 years who received an inactivated influenza vaccine. This sequence joins TRBV7-9 and TRBJ1-4; D ambiguous. This chain's CDR3 is CASSLFPGGTNEKLFF. As DNA, the CDR3 is TGTGCCAGCAGCTTATTTCCAGGCGGAACTAATGAAAAACTGTTTTTT. The variable domain in full, completed from reference TRBV7-9 and TRBJ1-4, reads DTGVSQNPRHKITKRGQNVTFRCDPISEHNRLYWYRQTLGQGPEFLTYFQNEAQLEKSRLLSDRFSAERPKGSFSTLEIQRTEQGDSAMYLCASSLFPGGTNEKLFFGSGTQLSVL.